Presented here are 25 T cell receptor beta chains from one specimen sequenced in a study of shared clonotypes between healthy human individuals (TCRdb year 2020). Libraries came from the immunoSEQ multiplex PCR assay. The clones in this table, taken by TCRdb from immuneACCESS, are in-frame only. Not every clone is retained; where verified, under half of the shortfall comes from an unresolved V gene, and the cause of the rest is unknown. The sample has about 1.4 million clones on record, around 97% of them singletons. The ten largest make up over 1% of the sample. Specimen: naive CD4+ T cells sorted from blood. Interpreted using the paper, the cell subset or site label stands for: CD45RA+ positively selected. Receptors originate from a man between 25 and 39 years old in good health.

The V call is TRBV5-4, the J call TRBJ2-2; D may be TRBD1 (5 bases). Germline V lookup: CDR1 SGHNT, CDR2 YYREEE (reference sequence). This CDR3 spans 15 amino acids. V was shortened by 3 bases and J by 1 base, with 10 bases between the two germline ends. The CDR3 sequence: CASSSDRWNTGELFF. In DNA, the CDR3 is TGTGCCAGCAGCTCCGACAGATGGAACACCGGGGAGCTGTTTTTT.

For this clone: This specimen includes other DNA sequences encoding the same CDR3. The V gene is TRBV29-1, the J gene TRBJ2-6, with D hard to call. The CDR3 is 13 amino acids. Trimming pared 4 bases from V and 1 base from J, leaving 5 bases between. The V gene's germline CDR1 is SQVTM and CDR2 ANQGSEA. Here the CDR3 DNA reads TGCAGCGTTGTATCGTCTGGGGCCAACGTCCTGACTTTC. It is translated as CSVVSSGANVLTF.

The V gene is TRBV10-3, the J gene TRBJ1-1; D unresolved. The germline CDR1 and CDR2 sequences are ENHRY and SYGVKD. The CDR3 is 13 residues long. Trimming removed 3 bases from V and 4 bases from J, with 9 bases in between. The CDR3 DNA is TGTGCCATCAGTGAAGCAGGCGGCACTGAAGCTTTCTTT. Translation: CAISEAGGTEAFF.

The chain is built from TRBV4-3 and TRBJ2-1; D might be TRBD1 (5 bases). Germline V gene sequence: CDR1 LGHNA, CDR2 YSLEER. With 1 base removed from V and 13 bases from J, the gap between germline ends came to 29 bases. There are 18 residues in the CDR3. CDR3 amino acids: CASSQAGYPAQARTGQFF. The CDR3 DNA reads as TGCGCCAGCAGCCAAGCTGGATATCCGGCCCAGGCGAGAACAGGACAGTTCTTC.

The gene calls are TRBV7-2 and TRBJ2-7; D is ambiguous. The germline V and J ends were trimmed by 2 bases and 6 bases, with 17 bases remaining between them. CDR3 length equals 15 residues. Germline V gene data show CDR1 as SGHTA and CDR2 as FQGNSA. The CDR3 region is CASSLILRNPSEQYF. The CDR3 DNA sequence: TGTGCCAGCAGCTTAATACTAAGGAATCCTTCCGAGCAGTACTTC.

The chain employs TRBV7-8 and TRBJ1-1; TRBD1 agrees at 7 bases. V trimming: 3 bases; J trimming: 2 bases; junction bases outside the gene matches: 15. CDR1 SGHVS and CDR2 FQNEAQ come from the germline V gene. The CDR3 is 18 amino acids. This CDR3 reads CASSFHRGSMTGNTEAFF. The CDR3 nucleotides read TGTGCCAGCAGCTTCCACAGGGGTAGTATGACCGGCAACACTGAAGCTTTCTTT. Combining the CDR3 with reference TRBV7-8 and TRBJ1-1 gives the whole variable domain GAGVSQSPRYKVAKRGQDVALRCDPISGHVSLFWYQQALGQGPEFLTYFQNEAQLDKSGLPSDRFFAERPEGSVSTLKIQRTQQEDSAVYLCASSFHRGSMTGNTEAFFGQGTRLTVV.

The chain carries TRBV5-4 and TRBJ1-2, with D uncertain. Looked up from germline, CDR1 is SGHNT and CDR2 is YYREEE (reference sequence). V lost 4 bases and J 2 bases, leaving 6 bases between the germline ends. The CDR3 loop spans 12 amino acids. The CDR3, as DNA: TGTGCCAGCAGCCACCCCAACTATGGCTACACCTTC. Translating it yields CASSHPNYGYTF.

CDR3 DNA: TGTGCCAGCAGCTTAGCAGGGGTAACAGATACGCAGTATTTT. It is translated as CASSLAGVTDTQYF. This rearrangement joins TRBV5-4 to TRBJ2-3; D is perhaps TRBD1 (6 bases). Germline loops: CDR1 SGHNT, CDR2 YYREEE (reference sequence). The CDR3 contains 14 residues. The V end lost 2 bases, the J end lost 3 bases, and 10 bases lay between the germline ends.

The chain employs TRBV7-2 and TRBJ2-5; 7 positions agree with TRBD1. Trimming cost V 5 bases and J 5 bases; bases outside gene matches: 5. This CDR3 contains 13 residues. Germline CDR1 SGHTA, CDR2 FQGNSA. CDR3 nucleotides: TGTGCCAGCAGCCCGACAGGGCCGGAGACCCAGTACTTC. Its protein is CASSPTGPETQYF.

The rearrangement links TRBV5-1 to TRBJ2-1, with D perhaps TRBD2 (6 bases). This CDR3 spans 14 amino acids. The germline V gene has CDR1 SGHRS and CDR2 YFSETQ. V shed 3 bases and J shed 16 bases, with 23 bases lying between them. CDR3 sequence reads: CASSWNLDSGSRFF. The CDR3 DNA reads TGCGCCAGCAGCTGGAATCTTGATAGCGGTAGTAGATTCTTC.

This chain links TRBV5-1 with TRBJ2-1; D not resolved. The ends were cut back, 4 bases at V and 4 bases at J, with 15 bases in the middle. This CDR3 comprises 15 residues. Germline V lookup: CDR1 SGHRS, CDR2 YFSETQ. The CDR3 here is CASSGTGELYNEQFF. The CDR3 bases are TGCGCCAGCAGCGGTACGGGCGAACTTTACAATGAGCAGTTCTTC. Supplemented by reference TRBV5-1 and TRBJ2-1, the full variable domain reads KAGVTQTPRYLIKTRGQQVTLSCSPISGHRSVSWYQQTPGQGLQFLFEYFSETQRNKGNFPGRFSGRQFSNSRSEMNVSTLELGDSALYLCASSGTGELYNEQFFGPGTRLTVL.

This chain uses TRBV7-6 with TRBJ2-1; TRBD1 matches 8 bases. CDR1 is SGHVS, CDR2 FNYEAQ, per germline. After removal of 6 bases from V and 4 bases from J, the junction contained 8 bases not matched to a gene. The CDR3 is made up of 15 amino acids. CDR3 bases: TGTGCCAGCAGTCCAGGGACAGGCCCGTACAATGAGCAGTTCTTC. This sequence encodes CASSPGTGPYNEQFF.

This rearrangement joins TRBV10-2 to TRBJ2-1; weak D call: TRBD2 (5 bases). V lost 6 bases and J lost 6, with 9 bases in between. In germline, CDR1 is WSHSY, CDR2 SAAADI. This CDR3 has 12 residues. Written as DNA, the CDR3 is TGCGCCAGCAGAAGAGGGCGCAATGAGCAGTTCTTC. Translation gives CASRRGRNEQFF.

The table lists this clone with a count of one. V usage is TRBV10-1 and J usage is TRBJ1-3; a possible D gene is TRBD1 (6 bases). This CDR3 is built from 17 residues. Germline CDR1 WNHNN, CDR2 SYGVQD (reference sequence). Deletions cut 5 bases from V and 4 bases from J, with 21 bases between. Written as DNA, the CDR3 is TGCGCCAGCAGTCGACGTCTCAGGGGAAAAAGCGGAAACACCATATATTTT. Translated, it gives CASSRRLRGKSGNTIYF.

The genes are TRBV2 and TRBJ2-2; 16 bases map to TRBD2. Unmatched junction bases numbered 9, after V lost 6 bases and J lost 5 bases. Germline CDR1 reads SNHLY; CDR2 reads FYNNEI. CDR3 length: 18 residues. The CDR3 protein is CASRPGLAGGPYTGELFF. CDR3 in DNA: TGTGCCAGCAGACCGGGACTAGCGGGAGGGCCATATACCGGGGAGCTGTTTTTT.

The rearrangement links TRBV7-9 to TRBJ1-1; the match to TRBD1 covers 7 bases. Germline CDR1 SEHNR, CDR2 FQNEAQ (reference sequence). The CDR3 extends over 14 amino acids. V lost 5 bases, J lost 3 bases, and 6 bases stayed unmatched. CDR3 DNA sequence: TGTGCCAGCAGCGCCGACAGGGCCCACACTGAAGCTTTCTTT. Its translation: CASSADRAHTEAFF.

The chain recombines TRBV28 with TRBJ2-7; TRBD2 matches at 7 bases. The CDR3 covers 15 residues. Per the germline V gene, CDR1 is MDHEN and CDR2 is SYDVKM. With V trimmed by 8 bases and J by 7 bases, 17 bases remained unmatched. CDR3 loop: CASSSSGEAAGEQYF. The CDR3 DNA is TGTGCCAGCTCGAGTAGCGGAGAAGCAGCGGGAGAGCAGTACTTC. Looking up the rest from reference TRBV28 and TRBJ2-7 gives the full variable domain: DVKVTQSSRYLVKRTGEKVFLECVQDMDHENMFWYRQDPGLGLRLIYFSYDVKMKEKGDIPEGYSVSREKKERFSLILESASTNQTSMYLCASSSSGEAAGEQYFGPGTRLTVT.

This clone was seen a single time. The J gene is TRBJ2-7, the V gene TRBV28, with 8 bases matching TRBD2. Losses at the gene ends were 4 bases for V and 6 bases for J; bases not matched to a gene: 11. Germline CDR1 is MDHEN and CDR2 is SYDVKM. This CDR3 is built from 15 residues. The DNA of the CDR3 is TGTGCCAGCAGTTCCTTTAGCGGGACCCCCTCCGAGCAGTACTTC. Protein sequence: CASSSFSGTPSEQYF.

The V gene is TRBV6-6, the J gene TRBJ2-1; D is unclear. V was trimmed by 7 bases and J by 0 bases, leaving 10 bases between them. The V gene's germline CDR1 is MNHNY and CDR2 SVGAGI (reference sequence). The length of the CDR3 is 14 residues. As DNA, the CDR3 is TGTGCCAGCAAAATCTCGAGCTCCTACAATGAGCAGTTCTTC. Protein product: CASKISSSYNEQFF.

This rearrangement joins TRBV7-9 to TRBJ1-4; D unresolved. The CDR3 length is 17 residues. The germline V and J ends were trimmed by 5 bases and 2 bases, with 18 bases remaining between them. Germline values: CDR1 SEHNR, CDR2 FQNEAQ (reference sequence). CDR3 sequence: CASSRSSGANTNEKLFF. As DNA, the CDR3 is TGTGCCAGCAGCCGATCATCCGGCGCCAATACTAATGAAAAACTGTTTTTT.

The genes are TRBV11-2 and TRBJ2-5; 13 bases are shared with TRBD2. V lost 5 bases, J lost 3 bases, and 9 bases stayed unmatched. CDR1 SGHAT and CDR2 FQNNGV come from the germline V gene. The CDR3 is made up of 17 amino acids. In DNA form, the CDR3 reads TGTGCCAGCAGCCAGGGAGGGACTAGCGGGGCAAAAGAGACCCAGTACTTC. This translates into CASSQGGTSGAKETQYF.

The genes are TRBV5-6 and TRBJ1-4, with a possible D match to TRBD1 (5 bases). V lost 4 bases, J lost 7 bases, and 14 bases lay in between. The CDR3 runs to 14 residues. CDR1 is SGHDT, CDR2 YYEEEE, per germline. CDR3: CASSLGTQGEKLFF. The CDR3 coding sequence is TGTGCCAGCAGCCTTGGGACCCAGGGTGAAAAACTGTTTTTT.

Regarding this clone: In the same sample, other DNA sequences code for this CDR3. The chain carries TRBV5-1 and TRBJ2-3; no reliable D call. The CDR3 spans 13 residues. Germline CDR1 is SGHRS and CDR2 is YFSETQ. Trimming took off 4 bases at V and 1 base at J, with 7 bases between the two ends. The CDR3 region is CASSASGTDTQYF. For the CDR3, the DNA is TGCGCCAGCAGCGCATCCGGCACAGATACGCAGTATTTT.

This chain joins TRBV5-1 and TRBJ2-1; 7 bases are shared with TRBD2. Germline trimming cut 2 bases from V and 9 bases from J; bases unmatched to any gene: 5. CDR1 and CDR2 (germline): SGHRS, YFSETQ. The CDR3 loop spans 13 amino acids. CDR3 nucleotide sequence: TGCGCCAGCAGCTTTGACGGGGGGAGTGAGCAGTTCTTC. Amino acid sequence: CASSFDGGSEQFF.

The chain is built from TRBV19 and TRBJ2-2, with no clear D. The V gene's germline CDR1 is LNHDA and CDR2 SQIVND (reference sequence). This CDR3 is 13 amino acids long. Deletions cut 3 bases from V and 4 bases from J, with 6 bases between. Written as DNA, the CDR3 is TGTGCCAGTAGTATCCGGATCACCGGGGAGCTGTTTTTT. Protein sequence: CASSIRITGELFF.